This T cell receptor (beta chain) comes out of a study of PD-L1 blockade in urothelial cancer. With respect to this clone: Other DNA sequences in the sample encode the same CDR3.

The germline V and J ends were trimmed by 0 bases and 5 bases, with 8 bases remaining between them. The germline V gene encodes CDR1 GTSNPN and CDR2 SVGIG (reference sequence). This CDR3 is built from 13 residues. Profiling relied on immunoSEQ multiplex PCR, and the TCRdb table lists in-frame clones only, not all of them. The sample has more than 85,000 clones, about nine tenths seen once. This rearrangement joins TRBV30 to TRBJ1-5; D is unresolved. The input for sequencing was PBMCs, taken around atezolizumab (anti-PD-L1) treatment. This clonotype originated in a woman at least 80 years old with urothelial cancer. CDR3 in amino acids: CAWSVGRDQPQHF. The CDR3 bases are TGTGCCTGGAGTGTAGGGCGGGATCAGCCCCAGCATTTT.